The entry that follows covers one T cell receptor beta chain sequence. Its target is unknown. TCRdb analysed the reads with MiXCR anew, one entry per CDR3 protein. The data contain fewer than 950,000 distinct CDR3 sequences, approximately 29% of them seen just once; the ten biggest clones take up roughly an eighth. The data belong to a study of T cell repertoires in cytomegalovirus infection. Study context: In public TCR beta signatures, there were indications of both CMV infection and matching HLA type. Regarding the study as a whole: Cumulative frequency (of public TCR beta family members) identified carriers of CMV plus the relevant HLA. It was HLA-C-restricted CMV-specific TCR beta clonotypes that dominated the response ex vivo.

The sequenced sample was cultured CD8+ T cells from PBMCs, obtained from culture after CMV antigen stimulation. This clonotype was obtained from a human donor in good health (CMV status not recorded). Some clones in this sample may be carry-over from other donors' samples.

CDR3 sequence reads: CATYPLAGSSTDTQYF. CDR3 nucleotides: TGTGCCACCTATCCTCTAGCGGGGAGTAGCACAGATACGCAGTATTTT. The chain recombines TRBV6-6 with TRBJ2-3; 9 bases map to TRBD2. Germline values: CDR1 MNHNY, CDR2 SVGAGI (reference sequence). Unmatched junction bases numbered 11, after V lost 10 bases and J lost 0 bases. The length of the CDR3 is 16 residues.